These 9 T cell receptor beta chains came from one sample sequenced in a study of regulatory T cells in long-lasting Graves disease. HTBI primers from iRepertoire and Arm-PCR of CDR3 regions yielded the TCR beta libraries. From the multiplex PCR reads, TCRdb called clonotypes with MiXCR, one entry per CDR3 protein. This sample has over 300,000 distinct CDR3 sequences, with 15% to 19% found just once. As for time point: newly diagnosed GD, antithyroid drugs for less than 3 months. Scientists built the TCR library using RNA that was extracted from PBMCs. The specimen was peripheral blood mononuclear cells (PBMCs), collected at new diagnosis, from a patient treated with antithyroid drugs. The receptors were gathered from a female donor with Graves disease.

The sample holds many counts of this clonotype. The rearrangement uses TRBV7-2 and TRBJ1-2; perhaps TRBD1 as D (5 bases). CDR1 SGHTA and CDR2 FQGNSA come from the germline V gene. Trimming cost V 1 base and J 2 bases, with 8 bases left between them. The CDR3 loop spans 14 amino acids. CDR3 DNA: TGTGCCAGCAGCTTAGATCCAGGGAACTATGGCTACACCTTC. Amino acids: CASSLDPGNYGYTF.

The sample holds many counts of this clonotype. V gene TRBV4-1 combines with J gene TRBJ1-1; D not resolved. V was cut by 4 bases and J by 5 bases, with 11 bases left in between. The germline gives CDR1 MGHRA, CDR2 YSYEKL. The CDR3 length is 13 residues. Written as DNA, the CDR3 is TGCGCCAGCAGCCTCCTTTCGGGTACTGAAGCTTTCTTT. Residues: CASSLLSGTEAFF.

This clonotype has only one observation. The chain couples TRBV7-6 to TRBJ2-3; no reliable D call. The DNA end is a closer match to TRBJ2-1, so the J assignment may be wrong. CDR3 length: 12 residues. CDR1 is SGHVS and CDR2 is FNYEAQ in the germline V gene. CDR3 DNA: TGTGCCAGCAGCTTAGCGGCAGATATGCAGTTCTTC. Protein product: CASSLAADMQFF.

This clonotype occurred many times. Written as DNA, the CDR3 is TGTGCCTGGAGCGTCGGGAACACCATATATTTT. Amino acids: CAWSVGNTIYF. This chain uses TRBV30 with TRBJ1-3; D is unclear. Trimming removed 3 bases from V and 7 bases from J, with 7 bases in between. The CDR3 sequence is 11 residues long. Germline V lookup: CDR1 GTSNPN, CDR2 SVGIG (reference sequence).

The rearrangement links TRBV5-1 to TRBJ1-1; D is ambiguous. Deletions cut 3 bases from V and 4 bases from J, with 10 bases between. This CDR3 is built from 13 residues. CDR1 is SGHRS and CDR2 is YFSETQ in the germline V gene. The CDR3 sequence: CASSSNFPTEAFF. CDR3 bases: TGCGCCAGCAGCTCCAACTTCCCCACTGAAGCTTTCTTT.

This clonotype was observed many times. The genes are TRBV7-9 and TRBJ2-1, with D tentatively TRBD1 or TRBD2 (6 bases each). CDR1 SEHNR and CDR2 FQNEAQ come from the germline V gene (reference sequence). Trimming left V 5 bases short and J 8 bases short, with 10 bases between. CDR3 size: 12 residues. CDR3 sequence: CASSNRGDEQFF. In DNA form, the CDR3 reads TGTGCCAGCAGCAATAGGGGGGATGAGCAGTTCTTC. The whole variable domain, filled in from reference TRBV7-9 and TRBJ2-1, reads DTGVSQNPRHKITKRGQNVTFRCDPISEHNRLYWYRQTLGQGPEFLTYFQNEAQLEKSRLLSDRFSAERPKGSFSTLEIQRTEQGDSAMYLCASSNRGDEQFFGPGTRLTVL.

DNA of the CDR3: TGTGCCAGCAGCCAAACCCGGGACAGGACCCTTTTTCGCGGAAACACCATATATTTT. Its translation: CASSQTRDRTLFRGNTIYF. The chain has TRBV4-2 and TRBJ1-3, with TRBD1 matching over 8 bases. The CDR3 loop spans 19 amino acids. V dropped 2 bases and J dropped 4; count of bases not matched to a gene: 16. The germline CDR1 and CDR2 sequences are LGHNA and YNFKEQ.

This clonotype was observed many times. The chain has TRBV12-3 or TRBV12-4 and TRBJ2-7; TRBD2 agrees at 13 bases. The CDR3 length is 18 residues. Unmatched junction bases numbered 13, after V lost 5 bases and J lost 3 bases. The CDR3 loop is CASSPGTSGNARFYEQYF. For the CDR3, the DNA is TGTGCCAGCAGTCCCGGGACTAGCGGGAATGCCCGTTTCTACGAGCAGTACTTC.

This clonotype showed up many times. This chain connects TRBV4-1 to TRBJ2-5, with 12 nucleotides matching TRBD1. The CDR3 extends over 15 amino acids. Per the germline V gene, CDR1 is MGHRA and CDR2 is YSYEKL. With 2 bases clipped from V and 6 bases from J, the junction kept 4 bases outside the gene matches. The CDR3 loop reads CASSQLRDRGQTQYF. CDR3 sequence (DNA): TGCGCCAGCAGCCAATTAAGGGACAGGGGGCAGACCCAGTACTTC.